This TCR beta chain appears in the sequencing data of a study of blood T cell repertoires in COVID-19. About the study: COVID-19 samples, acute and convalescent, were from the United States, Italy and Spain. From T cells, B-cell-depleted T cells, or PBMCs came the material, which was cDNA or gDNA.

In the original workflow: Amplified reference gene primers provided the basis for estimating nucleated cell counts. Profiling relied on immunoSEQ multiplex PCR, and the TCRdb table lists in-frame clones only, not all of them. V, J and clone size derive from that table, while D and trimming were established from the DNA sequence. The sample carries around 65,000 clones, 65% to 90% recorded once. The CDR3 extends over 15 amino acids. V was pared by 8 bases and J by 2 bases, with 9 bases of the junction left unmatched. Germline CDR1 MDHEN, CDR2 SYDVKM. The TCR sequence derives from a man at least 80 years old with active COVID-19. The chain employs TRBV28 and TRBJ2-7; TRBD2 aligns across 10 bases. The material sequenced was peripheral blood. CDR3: CASLDSLAGPYEQYF. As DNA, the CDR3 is TGTGCCAGCCTTGATTCACTAGCGGGACCCTACGAGCAGTACTTC.